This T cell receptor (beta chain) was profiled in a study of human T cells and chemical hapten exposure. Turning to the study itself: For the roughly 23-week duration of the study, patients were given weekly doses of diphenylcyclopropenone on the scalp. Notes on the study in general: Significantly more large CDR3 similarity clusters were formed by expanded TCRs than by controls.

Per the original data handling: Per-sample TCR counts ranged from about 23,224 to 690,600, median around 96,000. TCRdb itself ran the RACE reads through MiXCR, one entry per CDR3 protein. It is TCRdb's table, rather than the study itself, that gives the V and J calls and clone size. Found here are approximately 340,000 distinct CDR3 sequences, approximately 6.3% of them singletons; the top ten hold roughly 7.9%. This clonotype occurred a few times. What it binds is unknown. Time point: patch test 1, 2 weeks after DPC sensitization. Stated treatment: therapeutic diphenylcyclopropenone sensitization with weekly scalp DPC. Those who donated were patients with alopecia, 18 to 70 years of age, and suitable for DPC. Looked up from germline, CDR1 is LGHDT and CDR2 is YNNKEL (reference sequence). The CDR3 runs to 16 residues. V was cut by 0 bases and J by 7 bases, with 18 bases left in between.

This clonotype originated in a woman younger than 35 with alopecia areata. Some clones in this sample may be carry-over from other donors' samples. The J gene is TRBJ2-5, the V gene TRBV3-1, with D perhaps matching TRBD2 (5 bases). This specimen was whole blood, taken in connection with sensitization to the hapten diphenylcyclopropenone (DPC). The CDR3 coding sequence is TGTGCCAGCAGCCAAGATGCTTTTGGAGGTATTGCGACCCAGTACTTC. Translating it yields CASSQDAFGGIATQYF.